This T cell receptor (delta chain) stems from a study of gamma-delta chains in newborns, infants, children. Study in general: Microbial exposure reportedly drives polyclonal innate γδ T cell expansion after birth.

V lost 1 base to trimming and J lost 0 bases; unmatched junction nucleotides: 3. Per germline, CDR1 GEAIGNYY and CDR2 EKD. This CDR3 is 19 amino acids long. TCRdb fed the reads to CATT. The sample yields approximately 4,000 delta-chain clones, approximately 3% seen once. This clone is judged medium-sized (0.01 to 0.1%). Different DNA sequences within this sample yield the same CDR3. The sequence was obtained from a child who was a newborn, infant or young child, either healthy, febrile or measles-vaccinated (not recorded which). The rearrangement uses TRDV2 and TRDJ3; TRDD3 agrees at 12 bases. Material: blood. The CDR3 protein is CACDTLGDTSSWDTRQMFF. CDR3 coding DNA: TGTGCCTGTGACACGCTGGGGGATACGAGCTCCTGGGACACCCGACAGATGTTTTTC.